This TCR beta chain was obtained from a study of cytomegalovirus exposure and HLA in healthy donors. General study results and limits: A prior analysis recorded that most TCR beta V segments were productive about 87% or about 30% of the time.

Losses at the gene ends were 6 bases for V and 2 bases for J; bases not matched to a gene: 13. The length of the CDR3 is 16 residues. CDR1 SGHKS and CDR2 YYEKEE come from the germline V gene (reference sequence). The PCR ran on 60 Vbeta and 13 Jbeta primers. Sequenced by immunoSEQ multiplex PCR; TCRdb stores in-frame clones only, minus some. Here the sample table reports approximately 70,000 clones. Points on this clone: Its cognate antigen is unknown.

The chain couples TRBV5-5 to TRBJ2-5, with 7 positions matching TRBD1. The receptor's source is a female donor in good health and CMV-seropositive. The sample consisted of PBMCs. The CDR3 sequence is CASKWRRDRSQETQYF. CDR3 nucleotides: TGTGCCAGCAAGTGGCGACGGGACAGAAGTCAAGAGACCCAGTACTTC.